This T cell receptor beta chain was captured by sequencing in a study of OX40 agonist ivuxolimab in advanced cancers. Findings and caveats of the study: Nonresponders, in some cases, also had low normalized T-cell clonal expansion. Partial responders at 0.1-3.0 mg/kg showed near-lowest clonal expansion. Dosing at 0.1 to 3.0 mg/kg was accompanied by clonal expansion of CD4+ and CD8+ blood T cells by week 6. In CD8+ T cells, expanded clones were on average more numerous than in CD4+.

The data were produced by immunoSEQ multiplex PCR, yet TCRdb's version contains in-frame clones alone and is incomplete. The table records about 70,000 clones, around 90% of them present only once. With respect to this clone: The antigen is unknown.

Germline loops: CDR1 SGHRS, CDR2 YFSETQ. This CDR3 spans 17 amino acids. The junction had 12 bases not matched to a gene; V was cut back by 4 bases and J by 1 base. The sample consisted of CD4+ or CD8+ T cells sorted from blood, taken in a trial of the OX40 agonist ivuxolimab. The chain uses TRBV5-1 and TRBJ2-5; TRBD1 aligns across 8 bases. The TCR comes from an adult with an advanced solid tumor such as melanoma, head and neck, liver or kidney cancer. CDR3 protein: CASSQMVGTGGQETQYF. In DNA, the CDR3 is TGCGCCAGCAGCCAAATGGTAGGGACAGGCGGCCAAGAGACCCAGTACTTC.